The next 21 T cell receptor beta chains were all read from a single sample in a study of blood T cell repertoires in COVID-19. Sequencing was performed with immunoSEQ multiplex PCR; in TCRdb, only in-frame clones are kept and a portion is missing. Counted here are approximately 280,000 clones, just under 90% occurring once; the ten biggest clones make up 1.5% to 2%. The sequenced material came from PBMCs or T cells enriched from blood (not recorded which). These receptors were collected from an older woman who had recovered from COVID-19.

V gene TRBV5-1 combines with J gene TRBJ1-2; 11 nucleotides align to TRBD1. The V segment lost 4 bases and the J segment 3 bases; nucleotides outside the gene matches: 8. CDR1 and CDR2 from the germline V gene are SGHRS and YFSETQ. The CDR3 runs to 16 residues. The CDR3 loop is CASSKTRDRGDYGYTF. CDR3 nucleotide sequence: TGCGCCAGCAGCAAGACGAGGGACAGGGGGGACTATGGCTACACCTTC.

The V call is TRBV29-1, the J call TRBJ2-1; TRBD1 is a possible D gene (7 bases). This CDR3 region has 14 residues. CDR1 SQVTM and CDR2 ANQGSEA come from the germline V gene. The CDR3 sequence is CSTLGGRGMDEQFF. As DNA, the CDR3 is TGCTCTACTCTGGGGGGCAGGGGGATGGATGAGCAGTTCTTC.

The V and J genes are TRBV29-1 and TRBJ1-5, with D perhaps matching TRBD1 (6 bases). Germline V CDR1 and CDR2: SQVTM, ANQGSEA. The CDR3 totals 13 residues. The V end lost 5 bases, the J end lost 1 base, and 9 bases lay between the germline ends. The CDR3 DNA reads TGCAGCGTTCAGCAGGGGAGCAATCAGCCCCAGCATTTT. This gives the protein CSVQQGSNQPQHF.

This clone was observed a few times. The chain uses TRBV6-6 and TRBJ1-1; unclear D gene. Per the germline V gene, CDR1 is MNHNY and CDR2 is SVGAGI (reference sequence). The CDR3 contains 14 residues. The V end was cut by 4 bases, the J end by 6 bases, with 15 bases between. This CDR3 is CASSSGLTAAEAFF. The CDR3 coding sequence is TGTGCCAGCAGTTCAGGACTGACCGCCGCTGAAGCTTTCTTT.

The chain links TRBV19 to TRBJ2-7; 7 bases are shared with TRBD1. Per the germline V gene, CDR1 is LNHDA and CDR2 is SQIVND (reference sequence). The CDR3 length is 16 residues. V lost 4 bases, J lost 0 bases, and 9 bases stayed unmatched. CDR3: CASSTRQGPGSYEQYF. In DNA form, the CDR3 reads TGTGCCAGTAGTACGCGACAGGGACCCGGCTCCTACGAGCAGTACTTC.

Written as DNA, the CDR3 is TGTGCCAGCAGCCCTGGGGGGAGGGGCTACACCTTC. Translation gives CASSPGGRGYTF. The chain couples TRBV11-2 to TRBJ1-2; maybe TRBD1 (5 bases). V gave up 5 bases and J gave up 8 bases, with 12 bases separating them. The CDR3 is 12 residues long. The germline CDR1 and CDR2 sequences are SGHAT and FQNNGV. Together with reference TRBV11-2 and TRBJ1-2, the CDR3 gives the full variable domain: EAGVAQSPRYKIIEKRQSVAFWCNPISGHATLYWYQQILGQGPKLLIQFQNNGVVDDSQLPKDRFSAERLKGVDSTLKIQPAKLEDSAVYLCASSPGGRGYTFGSGTRLTVV.

The rearrangement uses TRBV10-3 and TRBJ1-4, with a weak D call TRBD1 (6 bases). V was cut by 2 bases and J by 7 bases, with 17 bases left in between. Germline CDR1 reads ENHRY; CDR2 reads SYGVKD. There are 16 residues in the CDR3. In DNA, the CDR3 is TGTGCCATCAGTGAGACGTACAGGGTACAAAGTGAAAAACTGTTTTTT. This translates into CAISETYRVQSEKLFF.

The rearrangement uses TRBV5-1 and TRBJ2-5; D possibly corresponds to TRBD2 (5 bases). The germline CDR1 and CDR2 sequences are SGHRS and YFSETQ. V was pared by 0 bases and J by 2 bases, with 11 bases between. This CDR3 is built from 15 residues. The chain's CDR3 is CASSLVGRVQETQYF. CDR3 bases: TGCGCCAGCAGCTTGGTCGGGCGGGTACAAGAGACCCAGTACTTC.

This chain links TRBV5-1 with TRBJ2-7; 7 bases fit TRBD1. The germline CDR1 and CDR2 sequences are SGHRS and YFSETQ. With 4 bases clipped from V and 3 bases from J, the junction kept 7 bases outside the gene matches. The CDR3 consists of 14 residues. This chain's CDR3 is CASSATGSGYEQYF. The CDR3, as DNA: TGCGCCAGCAGCGCGACAGGGAGTGGCTACGAGCAGTACTTC.

V is TRBV28 and J is TRBJ1-1; D not certain. Germline loops: CDR1 MDHEN, CDR2 SYDVKM. CDR3 length: 14 residues. V was pared by 2 bases and J by 4 bases, with 11 bases between. CDR3 residues: CASSLIWGGTEAFF. The CDR3, as DNA: TGTGCCAGCAGTTTAATCTGGGGAGGCACTGAAGCTTTCTTT. Using reference TRBV28 and TRBJ1-1 for the parts outside the CDR3, the full variable domain is DVKVTQSSRYLVKRTGEKVFLECVQDMDHENMFWYRQDPGLGLRLIYFSYDVKMKEKGDIPEGYSVSREKKERFSLILESASTNQTSMYLCASSLIWGGTEAFFGQGTRLTVV.

This chain joins TRBV9 and TRBJ1-1; 9 bases fit TRBD1. J gave up 1 base and V 3 bases, and 1 base lay outside the gene matches. Germline CDR1 is SGDLS and CDR2 is YYNGEE. The CDR3 runs 14 residues. The CDR3 nucleotides read TGTGCCAGCAGCGCACAGGGGGCGAACACTGAAGCTTTCTTT. Protein product: CASSAQGANTEAFF.

This chain uses TRBV12-5 with TRBJ1-1; D gene unclear. The CDR3 runs to 12 residues. Per germline, CDR1 LGHNT and CDR2 FRNRAP. The V end was cut by 7 bases, the J end by 7 bases, with 13 bases between. The CDR3 DNA sequence: TGTGCTAGTGCCCCCCCCGGGGTTGAAGCTTTCTTT. Residues: CASAPPGVEAFF. Together with reference TRBV12-5 and TRBJ1-1, the CDR3 gives the full variable domain: DARVTQTPRHKVTEMGQEVTMRCQPILGHNTVFWYRQTMMQGLELLAYFRNRAPLDDSGMPKDRFSAEMPDATLATLKIQPSEPRDSAVYFCASAPPGVEAFFGQGTRLTVV.

This clone occurred once. This chain links TRBV23-1 with TRBJ1-5; D may be TRBD1 (5 bases). TRBV23-1 has ORF status, its function being uncertain. CDR3 length: 15 residues. Trimming took off 6 bases at V and 7 bases at J, with 19 bases between the two ends. CDR3 nucleotides: TGCGCCAGCAGCCGTTTAGGGGCACTCAGACAGCCCCAGCATTTT. This gives the protein CASSRLGALRQPQHF.

The rearrangement joins TRBV5-1 to TRBJ1-4; D is unresolved. Between the trimmed V and J ends, which lost 2 bases and 7 bases, there was a span of 9 bases. CDR1 SGHRS and CDR2 YFSETQ come from the germline V gene. This CDR3 comprises 13 residues. The CDR3 sequence: CASSLREGEKLFF. The CDR3 DNA sequence: TGCGCCAGCAGCTTACGGGAGGGTGAAAAACTGTTTTTT.

The rearrangement links TRBV27 to TRBJ2-5; D might be TRBD2 (6 bases). V was clipped by 3 bases and J by 1 base, with 15 bases between them. Germline V gives CDR1 MNHEY, CDR2 SMNVEV (reference sequence). The CDR3 runs 16 residues. The CDR3 DNA reads as TGTGCCAGCAGTTTCGGGGTAGCGCGGGGCCAAGAGACCCAGTACTTC. This translates into CASSFGVARGQETQYF.

The chain employs TRBV13 and TRBJ2-7; D call uncertain. Trimming cost V 4 bases and J 2 bases, with 3 bases left between them. The CDR3 consists of 11 residues. The germline gives CDR1 PRHDT, CDR2 FYEKMQ (reference sequence). CDR3 in DNA: TGTGCCAGCAGCTCCGCCTACGAGCAGTACTTC. It is translated as CASSSAYEQYF.

In nucleotides, the CDR3 is TGCGCCAGCAGCCGTGGGGGGGTGGACACCGGGGAGCTGTTTTTT. This gives the protein CASSRGGVDTGELFF. J is TRBJ2-2 and V is TRBV4-1, with 7 bases aligning to TRBD2. Germline lookup yields CDR1 MGHRA and CDR2 YSYEKL. The CDR3 length is 15 residues. Unmatched junction bases numbered 5, after V lost 4 bases and J lost 3 bases.

The V gene is TRBV5-4, the J gene TRBJ1-4, with D hard to call. CDR3 length: 15 amino acids. The V end was cut by 5 bases, the J end by 1 base, with 12 bases between. Germline values: CDR1 SGHNT, CDR2 YYREEE (reference sequence). The CDR3 loop is CASSLGGGTNEKLFF. For the CDR3, the DNA is TGTGCCAGCAGTCTCGGAGGTGGAACTAATGAAAAACTGTTTTTT.

There are a few counts of this clone. This chain links TRBV5-8 with TRBJ1-5, with TRBD1 matching over 7 bases. The CDR3 is made up of 16 amino acids. Germline values: CDR1 SGHTS, CDR2 YDEGEE. The V segment lost 1 base and the J segment 4 bases; nucleotides outside the gene matches: 8. CDR3 residues: CASSLLGGVGNQPQHF. The CDR3 region has the DNA TGTGCCAGCAGCTTGCTAGGGGGCGTTGGTAATCAGCCCCAGCATTTT.

V gene TRBV5-6 combines with J gene TRBJ1-3; D gene uncertain. V lost 2 bases and J lost 2, with 8 bases in between. Per the germline V gene, CDR1 is SGHDT and CDR2 is YYEEEE. The CDR3 has 14 residues. The CDR3 nucleotides are TGTGCCAGCAGCTTCCCTAATACTGGAAACACCATATATTTT. Protein product: CASSFPNTGNTIYF.

The chain joins TRBV7-8 to TRBJ2-2; D is ambiguous. The ends were cut back, 7 bases at V and 4 bases at J, with 4 bases in the middle. Germline V gene sequence: CDR1 SGHVS, CDR2 FQNEAQ. CDR3 length equals 11 residues. The CDR3 DNA reads as TGTGCCAGCATCCTCACCGGGGAGCTGTTTTTT. Translating gives CASILTGELFF.